The 24 T cell receptor beta chains listed next were all sequenced from one sample in a study of T cell responses to AZD1222 COVID-19 vaccine. The assay was immunoSEQ multiplex PCR, and TCRdb's table has in-frame clones only and misses some. Counted here are roughly 150,000 clones, around 88% occurring once; the ten biggest clones make up approximately 1%. The specimen comprised peripheral blood, sampled 28 days after the second AZD1222 dose. The source is an adult who received the AZD1222 COVID-19 vaccine.

This chain links TRBV19 with TRBJ2-7, with D possibly being TRBD1 (6 bases). Trimming took 1 base from V and 6 from J, leaving 13 bases between them. Germline CDR1 is LNHDA and CDR2 is SQIVND (reference sequence). This CDR3 is built from 14 residues. CDR3 amino acids: CASSIATGSREQYF. CDR3 sequence (DNA): TGTGCCAGTAGTATAGCTACAGGGAGTCGCGAGCAGTACTTC. The variable domain in full, completed from reference TRBV19 and TRBJ2-7, reads DGGITQSPKYLFRKEGQNVTLSCEQNLNHDAMYWYRQDPGQGLRLIYYSQIVNDFQKGDIAEGYSVSREKKESFPLTVTSAQKNPTAFYLCASSIATGSREQYFGPGTRLTVT.

The chain employs TRBV7-9 and TRBJ1-2; D gene ambiguous. This CDR3 spans 13 amino acids. From germline, CDR1 is SEHNR and CDR2 FQNEAQ (reference sequence). Deletions cut 3 bases from V and 4 bases from J, with 9 bases between. DNA of the CDR3: TGTGCCAGCAGCTTGGAGTCTTTCTATGGCTACACCTTC. This encodes CASSLESFYGYTF. The whole variable domain, remainder taken from reference TRBV7-9 and TRBJ1-2, is DTGVSQNPRHKITKRGQNVTFRCDPISEHNRLYWYRQTLGQGPEFLTYFQNEAQLEKSRLLSDRFSAERPKGSFSTLEIQRTEQGDSAMYLCASSLESFYGYTFGSGTRLTVV.

V and J are TRBV7-2 and TRBJ2-7, with 8 bases matching TRBD1. Unmatched junction bases numbered 12, after V lost 5 bases and J lost 3 bases. The germline V gene encodes CDR1 SGHTA and CDR2 FQGNSA. The CDR3 is 16 residues long. CDR3 sequence reads: CASSLRGTGTGYEQYF. CDR3 nucleotides: TGTGCCAGCAGCCTTCGGGGGACCGGGACAGGCTACGAGCAGTACTTC.

This chain uses TRBV6-2 or TRBV6-3 with TRBJ2-5; D is ambiguous. CDR1 and CDR2 (germline): MNHEY, SVGEGT. Between the trimmed V and J ends, which lost 4 bases and 5 bases, there was a span of 14 bases. This CDR3 contains 14 residues. CDR3 bases: TGTGCCAGCAGTTTATTGAAACTAACGGAGACCCAGTACTTC. Translation gives CASSLLKLTETQYF.

As for this clone: The junction departs from the called germline gene at one end, perhaps through a read error. V gene TRBV6-2 or TRBV6-3 combines with J gene TRBJ2-1, with no clear D. Germline CDR1 and CDR2: MNHEY and SVGEGT. This CDR3 region has 11 residues. The CDR3 DNA sequence: TGTGCCAGCAGTTCCTCCAATGAGCAGTTCTTC. Translation gives CASSSSNEQFF.

V usage is TRBV4-1 and J usage is TRBJ2-1, with D perhaps matching TRBD1 or TRBD2 (5 bases each). The CDR3 extends over 15 amino acids. Germline-derived CDR1 and CDR2 are MGHRA and YSYEKL. V shed 2 bases and J shed 7 bases, with 15 bases lying between them. The CDR3 nucleotides are TGCGCCAGCAGCCAACCCCGGGACGCCGGAAATGAGCAGTTCTTC. Residues: CASSQPRDAGNEQFF.

The chain uses TRBV19 and TRBJ1-3, with D hard to call. Between the trimmed V and J ends, which lost 3 bases and 0 bases, there was a span of 12 bases. The CDR3 consists of 16 residues. Per germline, CDR1 LNHDA and CDR2 SQIVND (reference sequence). CDR3 amino acids: CASSIQEKSSGNTIYF. The DNA for the CDR3 is TGTGCCAGTAGTATTCAGGAGAAAAGCTCTGGAAACACCATATATTTT.

The table lists this clone with a count of one. The rearrangement uses TRBV5-1 and TRBJ2-2; D remains ambiguous. Trimming pared 0 bases from V and 2 bases from J, leaving 14 bases between. Germline V gives CDR1 SGHRS, CDR2 YFSETQ. CDR3 size: 17 residues. Written as DNA, the CDR3 is TGCGCCAGCAGCTTGGAGGTAACAAGTTCAAACACCGGGGAGCTGTTTTTT. Translated: CASSLEVTSSNTGELFF.

V is TRBV13 and J is TRBJ1-6, with D unclear. The CDR3 covers 17 residues. Germline lookup yields CDR1 PRHDT and CDR2 FYEKMQ (reference sequence). The V end was cut by 3 bases, the J end by 8 bases, with 20 bases between. The DNA for the CDR3 is TGTGCCAGCAGCTTTCGGAGCTCTGGGCTAGCCGATTCACCCCTCCACTTT. It specifies CASSFRSSGLADSPLHF. Full variable domain (rest looked up from reference TRBV13 and TRBJ1-6): AAGVIQSPRHLIKEKRETATLKCYPIPRHDTVYWYQQGPGQDPQFLISFYEKMQSDKGSIPDRFSAQQFSDYHSELNMSSLELGDSALYFCASSFRSSGLADSPLHFGNGTRLTVT.

V and J are TRBV5-1 and TRBJ1-3; D perhaps matches TRBD1 (5 bases). Germline CDR1 reads SGHRS; CDR2 reads YFSETQ. Trimming pared 0 bases from V and 0 bases from J, leaving 10 bases between. The CDR3 sequence is 16 residues long. This chain's CDR3 is CASSLGGRNSGNTIYF. CDR3 in DNA: TGCGCCAGCAGCTTGGGGGGCAGGAACTCTGGAAACACCATATATTTT.

The rearrangement joins TRBV19 to TRBJ1-5, with D possibly matching TRBD1 (6 bases). Between the trimmed V and J ends, which lost 4 bases and 6 bases, there was a span of 10 bases. The CDR3 sequence is 13 residues long. Germline lookup yields CDR1 LNHDA and CDR2 SQIVND (reference sequence). The CDR3 nucleotides read TGTGCCAGTAGTACCCACAGGGCTCAGCCCCAGCATTTT. Amino acid sequence: CASSTHRAQPQHF. Variable domain in full (rest from reference TRBV19 and TRBJ1-5): DGGITQSPKYLFRKEGQNVTLSCEQNLNHDAMYWYRQDPGQGLRLIYYSQIVNDFQKGDIAEGYSVSREKKESFPLTVTSAQKNPTAFYLCASSTHRAQPQHFGDGTRLSIL.

The chain links TRBV7-9 to TRBJ1-5; 9 nucleotides line up with TRBD1. CDR1 is SEHNR, CDR2 FQNEAQ, per germline (reference sequence). V shed 5 bases, J shed 7 bases, and the junction held 6 bases outside the gene matches. This CDR3 comprises 14 residues. The CDR3 nucleotides read TGTGCCAGCAGCCAGGGACAGGGTGGGCAGCCCCAGCATTTT. It yields the protein CASSQGQGGQPQHF.

This chain links TRBV18 with TRBJ1-1, with TRBD1 matching over 7 bases. The CDR3 extends over 16 amino acids. V gave up 3 bases and J gave up 2 bases; unmatched junction bases: 9. Germline values: CDR1 KGHSH, CDR2 LQKENI. CDR3 sequence reads: CASSPVPGTVNTEAFF. CDR3 nucleotides: TGTGCCAGCTCACCGGTCCCCGGGACAGTTAACACTGAAGCTTTCTTT.

J is TRBJ1-1 and V is TRBV19; D remains unclear. The CDR3 contains 14 residues. Germline loops: CDR1 LNHDA, CDR2 SQIVND (reference sequence). Trimming took 3 bases from V and 4 from J, leaving 12 bases between them. Here the CDR3 reads CASSIPRVITEAFF. CDR3 coding DNA: TGTGCCAGTAGTATTCCTCGGGTGATCACTGAAGCTTTCTTT. Full variable domain (rest looked up from reference TRBV19 and TRBJ1-1): DGGITQSPKYLFRKEGQNVTLSCEQNLNHDAMYWYRQDPGQGLRLIYYSQIVNDFQKGDIAEGYSVSREKKESFPLTVTSAQKNPTAFYLCASSIPRVITEAFFGQGTRLTVV.

The chain combines TRBV5-4 with TRBJ2-3, with D unresolved. V lost 4 bases to trimming and J lost 6 bases, with 15 bases between them. Per the germline V gene, CDR1 is SGHNT and CDR2 is YYREEE (reference sequence). This CDR3 contains 14 residues. The CDR3 spells CASSTESTADTQYF. In DNA form, the CDR3 reads TGTGCCAGCAGCACCGAATCAACAGCGGATACGCAGTATTTT.

The rearrangement joins TRBV7-8 to TRBJ1-5; no definite D call. V lost 3 bases and J lost 0, with 21 bases in between. In germline, CDR1 is SGHVS, CDR2 FQNEAQ. CDR3 size: 19 residues. The CDR3 sequence: CASSLAAISTDYSNQPQHF. In DNA form, the CDR3 reads TGTGCCAGCAGCTTGGCGGCTATCTCCACCGATTATAGCAATCAGCCCCAGCATTTT.

The V gene is TRBV2, the J gene TRBJ2-7; 9 nucleotides line up with TRBD1. Germline CDR1 is SNHLY and CDR2 is FYNNEI. The CDR3 runs to 14 residues. Trimming at V came to 9 bases and at J to 5 bases, leaving 11 bases not matched to a gene. For the CDR3, the DNA is TGTGCCAGAGCCACAGGGGGCGCAATCGACGAGCAGTACTTC. Translation: CARATGGAIDEQYF.

V is TRBV6-2 or TRBV6-3 and J is TRBJ1-1, with D tentatively TRBD1 (5 bases). The CDR3 sequence is 13 residues long. Per germline, CDR1 MNHEY and CDR2 SVGEGT. Trimming pared 4 bases from V and 7 bases from J, leaving 13 bases between. Written as DNA, the CDR3 is TGTGCCAGCAGTTCCACCCCGGGACTTGAAGCTTTCTTT. Translating gives CASSSTPGLEAFF.

The rearrangement uses TRBV4-3 and TRBJ1-1; TRBD1 might be the D (5 bases). V shed 0 bases and J shed 2 bases, with 13 bases lying between them. The CDR3 is 16 amino acids. Germline V CDR1 and CDR2: LGHNA, YSLEER. CDR3 sequence (DNA): TGCGCCAGCAGCCAAGAGATTCCAGGGATAAACACTGAAGCTTTCTTT. Its protein is CASSQEIPGINTEAFF.

This clone has a single count. The rearrangement links TRBV7-9 to TRBJ2-2; D ambiguous. The V gene lost 5 bases and the J gene lost 4 bases, with 17 bases spanning the gap. The germline V gene encodes CDR1 SEHNR and CDR2 FQNEAQ (reference sequence). This CDR3 has 16 residues. CDR3 amino acids: CASSPTMGLGTGELFF. The CDR3 nucleotides are TGTGCCAGCAGCCCGACGATGGGATTGGGCACCGGGGAGCTGTTTTTT.

This chain joins TRBV6-2 or TRBV6-3 and TRBJ1-1; D may be TRBD1 (5 bases). Trimming pared 2 bases from V and 3 bases from J, leaving 13 bases between. The CDR3 covers 15 residues. From germline, CDR1 is MNHEY and CDR2 SVGEGT. The CDR3 here is CASSYAGVGYTEAFF. CDR3 DNA: TGTGCCAGCAGTTACGCGGGGGTAGGGTACACTGAAGCTTTCTTT.

The rearrangement links TRBV10-3 to TRBJ1-3, with D perhaps matching TRBD1 (5 bases). Germline CDR1 ENHRY, CDR2 SYGVKD. The V end was cut by 11 bases, the J end by 4 bases, with 12 bases between. This CDR3 comprises 12 residues. CDR3 amino acids: CAVMGQGNTIYF. The CDR3 nucleotides read TGTGCCGTTATGGGGCAGGGAAACACCATATATTTT.

The DNA of the CDR3 is TGTGCCAGCTCAGTGAACTCAGGGACAGATACGCAGTATTTT. It yields the protein CASSVNSGTDTQYF. V gene TRBV18 combines with J gene TRBJ2-3; possibly TRBD1 for D (5 bases). Between the trimmed V and J ends, which lost 5 bases and 3 bases, there was a span of 12 bases. This CDR3 is built from 14 residues. Per germline, CDR1 KGHSH and CDR2 LQKENI. The complete variable domain, with remaining parts taken from reference TRBV18 and TRBJ2-3, reads NAGVMQNPRHLVRRRGQEARLRCSPMKGHSHVYWYRQLPEEGLKFMVYLQKENIIDESGMPKERFSAEFPKEGPSILRIQQVVRGDSAAYFCASSVNSGTDTQYFGPGTRLTVL.

The V and J genes are TRBV25-1 and TRBJ1-1, with a weak D call TRBD1 (6 bases). V was clipped by 1 base and J by 1 base, with 10 bases between them. Germline V gene sequence: CDR1 MGHDK, CDR2 SYGVNS. The length of the CDR3 is 15 residues. CDR3 nucleotide sequence: TGTGCCAGCAGTGAATTCGGGGGCGGGAACACTGAAGCTTTCTTT. It translates to CASSEFGGGNTEAFF.